These 21 T cell receptor beta chains share one sample of origin, sequenced in a study of T cells after yellow fever vaccination. TCRdb analysed the 5' RACE reads with MiXCR anew, one entry per CDR3 protein. The data contain about 120,000 distinct CDR3 sequences, 8.4% of them singletons. The material sequenced was CD8+ T cells sorted from PBMCs, taken 45 days after the yellow fever booster vaccination. Receptors were obtained from a man under 40 who received the YFV17D yellow fever vaccine.

This clonotype was counted at least ten times. The rearrangement uses TRBV12-3 or TRBV12-4 and TRBJ2-2; D may be TRBD2 (5 bases). This CDR3 is 13 amino acids long. V lost 5 bases, J lost 6 bases, and 10 bases lay in between. The chain's CDR3 is CASSPPSSGELFF. As DNA, the CDR3 is TGTGCCAGCAGTCCACCTAGCTCCGGGGAGCTGTTTTTT.

This clonotype was seen many times. The V call is TRBV29-1, the J call TRBJ2-3; perhaps TRBD2 as D (6 bases). V lost 0 bases, J lost 5 bases, and 18 bases lay in between. Germline values: CDR1 SQVTM, CDR2 ANQGSEA. This CDR3 has 16 residues. CDR3 protein: CSVEDPSRGTGDTQYF. CDR3 DNA: TGCAGCGTTGAAGATCCCTCCCGGGGGACTGGAGATACGCAGTATTTT.

This clonotype was recorded at least ten times. The chain couples TRBV29-1 to TRBJ2-7, with D unclear. Germline V lookup: CDR1 SQVTM, CDR2 ANQGSEA. CDR3 size: 12 residues. V gave up 4 bases and J gave up 6 bases, with 13 bases separating them. DNA for the CDR3: TGCAGCGTTGTATCGGCGTCCGGCGAGCAGTACTTC. Its translation is CSVVSASGEQYF.

This clonotype was observed at least ten times. The CDR3 nucleotides read TGTGCCAGCAGCTTAGATCAAATGATCGAGCAGTACTTC. It yields the protein CASSLDQMIEQYF. V and J are TRBV11-2 and TRBJ2-7; D is ambiguous. Germline CDR1 reads SGHAT; CDR2 reads FQNNGV. The V gene lost 0 bases and the J gene lost 6 bases, with 9 bases spanning the gap. The CDR3 contains 13 residues.

In regard to this clonotype: A much larger clone lies a single base off, so this may be a read error. V gene TRBV5-6 combines with J gene TRBJ2-5, with TRBD2 as a possible D gene (5 bases). The CDR3 length is 14 residues. Germline V gene lookup returns CDR1 SGHDT and CDR2 YYEEEE. The germline V and J ends were trimmed by 2 bases and 7 bases, with 15 bases remaining between them. The chain's CDR3 is CASSFWSGAGTQYF. The CDR3 nucleotides are TGTGCCAGCAGCTTTTGGAGTGGCGCGGGGACCCAGTACTTC. Based on the CDR3 plus reference TRBV5-6 and TRBJ2-5, the full variable domain is DAGVTQSPTHLIKTRGQQVTLRCSPKSGHDTVSWYQQALGQGPQFIFQYYEEEERQRGNFPDRFSGHQFPNYSSELNVNALLLGDSALYLCASSFWSGAGTQYFGPGTRLLVL.

The CDR3 bases are TGTGCCAGCAGCTTAATGGGGGCTTCCTACAATGAGCAGTTCTTC. This gives the protein CASSLMGASYNEQFF. The V gene is TRBV7-3, the J gene TRBJ2-1; TRBD1 is a possible D gene (6 bases). Trimming removed 1 base at V and 1 base at J, with 8 bases between. This CDR3 is 15 amino acids long. Germline V gene data show CDR1 as SGHTA and CDR2 as FQGTGA.

The gene calls are TRBV7-9 and TRBJ2-1; 8 bases match TRBD2. CDR1 is SEHNR, CDR2 FQNEAQ, per germline (reference sequence). CDR3 length: 16 amino acids. Trimming at V came to 5 bases and at J to 5 bases, leaving 11 bases not matched to a gene. CDR3 bases: TGTGCCAGCAGCCACTTTATTGGCGGGAGGAACAATGAGCAGTTCTTC. Encoded protein: CASSHFIGGRNNEQFF.

This clonotype was recorded many times. The rearrangement uses TRBV6-5 and TRBJ2-5, with 10 bases that match TRBD2. The ends lost 2 bases at V and 0 bases at J; junction bases unmatched: 9. The CDR3 sequence is 18 residues long. Looked up from germline, CDR1 is MNHEY and CDR2 is SVGAGI. This CDR3 reads CASSYPPLAGAHQETQYF. CDR3 coding DNA: TGTGCCAGCAGTTACCCACCTCTAGCGGGAGCACACCAAGAGACCCAGTACTTC.

This clonotype was observed at least ten times. Its ends do not fully match the called genes, so a read error is possible. This chain joins TRBV6-2 or TRBV6-3 and TRBJ2-3; 9 bases agree with TRBD1. The CDR3 runs to 16 residues. The germline gives CDR1 MNHEY, CDR2 SVGEGT. CDR3 residues: CASSYYRDRDTDTQYF. The CDR3 DNA is TGTGCCAGCAGCTACTACCGGGACAGGGACACAGATACGCAGTATTTT.

There are many counts of this clonotype. The rearrangement uses TRBV27 and TRBJ2-1, with TRBD2 matching over 8 bases. Germline V gene data show CDR1 as MNHEY and CDR2 as SMNVEV (reference sequence). This CDR3 region has 14 residues. Trimming took 4 bases from V and 7 from J; bases not matched to a gene: 6. The CDR3 coding sequence is TGTGCCAGCAGTTCCGGGACTAGGGGGAATGAGCAGTTCTTC. This sequence encodes CASSSGTRGNEQFF.

This clonotype was recorded at least ten times. V is TRBV5-5 and J is TRBJ2-7, with 10 bases identical to TRBD1. Germline CDR1 and CDR2: SGHKS and YYEKEE (reference sequence). The J segment lost 3 bases and the V segment lost 7 bases, leaving 4 bases of the junction unmatched. The CDR3 contains 13 residues. In DNA, the CDR3 is TGTGCCAGCTGGAGGACAGGGGGCTACGAGCAGTACTTC. Its protein is CASWRTGGYEQYF.

This clonotype came up many times. The chain has TRBV7-2 and TRBJ2-3; 9 bases fit TRBD2. Germline values: CDR1 SGHTA, CDR2 FQGNSA. J gave up 5 bases and V 3 bases, and 6 bases lay outside the gene matches. The CDR3 has 15 residues. The CDR3 loop is CASSLTSGGGDTQYF. Written as DNA, the CDR3 is TGTGCCAGCAGCTTGACTAGCGGAGGGGGAGATACGCAGTATTTT. Looking up the rest from reference TRBV7-2 and TRBJ2-3 gives the full variable domain: GAGVSQSPSNKVTEKGKDVELRCDPISGHTALYWYRQSLGQGLEFLIYFQGNSAPDKSGLPSDRFSAERTGGSVSTLTIQRTQQEDSAVYLCASSLTSGGGDTQYFGPGTRLTVL.

This clonotype was detected many times. The chain uses TRBV3-1 and TRBJ2-5; TRBD2 is a possible D gene (6 bases). CDR3 length: 15 amino acids. CDR1 and CDR2 (germline): LGHDT, YNNKEL (reference sequence). V shed 0 bases and J shed 5 bases, with 13 bases lying between them. The CDR3 protein is CASSQESGSTETQYF. The CDR3 nucleotides read TGTGCCAGCAGCCAAGAAAGCGGGTCGACGGAGACCCAGTACTTC.

This clonotype showed up many times. The V call is TRBV11-2, the J call TRBJ2-1, with D uncertain. This CDR3 region has 16 residues. The germline CDR1 and CDR2 sequences are SGHAT and FQNNGV. Trimming took 4 bases from V and 1 from J, leaving 14 bases between them. The CDR3 coding sequence is TGTGCCAGCAGCTGGTTTTTTGGGGTGTCCTACAATGAGCAGTTCTTC. Translation: CASSWFFGVSYNEQFF.

This clonotype was observed many times. The chain has TRBV7-2 and TRBJ1-2; D not resolved. V lost 5 bases and J lost 0, with 16 bases in between. The CDR3 loop spans 16 amino acids. Germline V lookup: CDR1 SGHTA, CDR2 FQGNSA. CDR3 region: CASSSSSAVANYGYTF. CDR3 DNA: TGTGCCAGCAGCAGCTCATCGGCAGTAGCTAACTATGGCTACACCTTC.

This clonotype has ten or more counts. The chain employs TRBV6-5 and TRBJ1-1; D call uncertain. Germline CDR1 MNHEY, CDR2 SVGAGI. Trimming took 7 bases from V and 5 from J, leaving 14 bases between them. The CDR3 covers 13 residues. The CDR3 DNA is TGTGCCAGCAACGACGTTAGATTGACTGAAGCTTTCTTT. Amino acids: CASNDVRLTEAFF.

This clonotype was picked up many times. The chain couples TRBV20-1 to TRBJ2-5, with 11 bases matching TRBD2. Losses at the gene ends were 0 bases for V and 5 bases for J; bases not matched to a gene: 8. There are 16 residues in the CDR3. The V gene's germline CDR1 is DFQATT and CDR2 SNEGSKA (reference sequence). The chain's CDR3 is CSARDLAGGGIETQYF. As DNA, the CDR3 is TGCAGTGCTAGAGACCTAGCGGGAGGAGGCATTGAGACCCAGTACTTC.

By frequency in the sample, this clonotype is large (0.1 to 1%). This chain connects TRBV28 to TRBJ2-1; D unresolved. Germline values: CDR1 MDHEN, CDR2 SYDVKM. This CDR3 is built from 12 residues. V was trimmed by 4 bases and J by 9 bases, leaving 10 bases between them. The CDR3, as DNA: TGTGCCAGCAGTTCGGCGTTACTTGAGCAGTTCTTC. Protein product: CASSSALLEQFF.

J is TRBJ2-7 and V is TRBV28; either TRBD1 or TRBD2 may supply D (5 bases each). Trimming removed 4 bases at V and 5 bases at J, with 18 bases between. The CDR3 loop spans 15 amino acids. Germline assignment: CDR1 MDHEN and CDR2 SYDVKM. The CDR3 loop is CASSSPGVLGDEQYF. Here the CDR3 DNA reads TGTGCCAGCAGTTCACCTGGGGTGCTGGGGGACGAGCAGTACTTC.

This clonotype was counted at least ten times. This rearrangement joins TRBV28 to TRBJ2-7, with 7 bases fitting TRBD2. Trimming removed 3 bases from V and 4 bases from J; junction bases left unmatched: 6. The CDR3 totals 14 residues. Germline values: CDR1 MDHEN, CDR2 SYDVKM. In nucleotides, the CDR3 is TGTGCCAGCAGTTTGTTTGCGGGAGAATACGAGCAGTACTTC. This sequence encodes CASSLFAGEYEQYF.

This clonotype was seen many times. The chain is built from TRBV12-3 or TRBV12-4 and TRBJ1-1; the match to TRBD1 covers 8 bases. Trimming at V came to 3 bases and at J to 4 bases, leaving 4 bases not matched to a gene. The CDR3 contains 14 residues. CDR3 nucleotide sequence: TGTGCCAGCAGTTTTACAGGGGGAGGCACTGAAGCTTTCTTT. It encodes CASSFTGGGTEAFF.